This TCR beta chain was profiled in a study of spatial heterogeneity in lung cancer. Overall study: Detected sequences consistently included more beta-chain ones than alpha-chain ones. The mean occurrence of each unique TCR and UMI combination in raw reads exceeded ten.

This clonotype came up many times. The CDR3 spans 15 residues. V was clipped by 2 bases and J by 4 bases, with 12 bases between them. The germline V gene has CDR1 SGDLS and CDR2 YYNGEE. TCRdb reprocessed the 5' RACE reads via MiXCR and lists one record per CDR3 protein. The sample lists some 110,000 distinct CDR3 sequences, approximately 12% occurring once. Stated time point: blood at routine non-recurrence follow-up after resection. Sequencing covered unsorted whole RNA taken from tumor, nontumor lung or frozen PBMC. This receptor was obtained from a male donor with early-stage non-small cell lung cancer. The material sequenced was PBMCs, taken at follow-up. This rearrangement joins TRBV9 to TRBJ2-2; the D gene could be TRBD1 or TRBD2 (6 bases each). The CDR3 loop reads CASSVGGRSTGELFF. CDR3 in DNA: TGTGCCAGCAGCGTTGGGGGGCGCAGCACCGGGGAGCTGTTTTTT.